This is a list of T cell receptor beta chains from one sample in a study of beta chain features in type 1 diabetes. TCRdb's table, derived via immunoSEQ multiplex PCR, lists solely in-frame clones and lacks some. The sample holds some 270,000 clones, about 14% seen once. The specimen sequenced was naive CD4+ T cells from blood. The source is a woman in her 40s in good health. Each CDR3 is given with its conserved first and last residue. Size tells how often a clone was seen (once, few, many) or the class of an expanded clone, and some rows leave it out.

TRBV2,few,CASRGDSSQPQHF
TRBV9,.,CASSVSQQETQYF
TRBV21-1,many,CASSKGRDRAHGYTF
TRBV7-2,few,CASSFSRTGAAGLDQPQHF
TRBV7-2,few,CASSSWSSSTDTQYF
TRBV7-2,.,CASSLVGGGGDTQYF
TRBV2,.,CASSEQVAPGELFF
TRBV7-2,many,CASTSGISGAEAFF
TRBV9,.,CASSVGHPGTDTQYF
TRBV29-1,many,CSTDGQTGYTF
TRBV7-6,few,CASSPLGGGTDTQYF
TRBV5-1,few,CASSSRVSTDTQYF
TRBV11-2,.,CASSLIPEAETQYF
TRBV11-2,few,CASSWSWGGRGTDTQYF
TRBV2,few,CASSIAGTSGANTGELFF